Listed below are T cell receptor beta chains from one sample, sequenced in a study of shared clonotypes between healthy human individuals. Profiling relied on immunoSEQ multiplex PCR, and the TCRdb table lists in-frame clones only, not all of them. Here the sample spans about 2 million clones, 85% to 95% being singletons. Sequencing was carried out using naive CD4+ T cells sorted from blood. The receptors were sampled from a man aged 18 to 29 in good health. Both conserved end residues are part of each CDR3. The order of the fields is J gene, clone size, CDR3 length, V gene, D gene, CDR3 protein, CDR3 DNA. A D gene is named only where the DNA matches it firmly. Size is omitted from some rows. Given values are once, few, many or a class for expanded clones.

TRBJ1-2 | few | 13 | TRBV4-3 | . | CASSQVGQRGYTF | TGCGCCAGCAGCCAAGTCGGTCAGCGGGGCTACACCTTC
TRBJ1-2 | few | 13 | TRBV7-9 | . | CASSLDRVHGYTF | TGTGCCAGCAGCTTAGACAGGGTGCATGGCTACACCTTC
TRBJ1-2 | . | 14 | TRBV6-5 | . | CASRGHTANYGYTF | TGTGCCAGCAGGGGACATACAGCTAACTATGGCTACACCTTC
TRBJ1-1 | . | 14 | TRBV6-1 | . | CASKNRQPNTEAFF | TGTGCCAGCAAGAACCGACAGCCGAACACTGAAGCTTTCTTT
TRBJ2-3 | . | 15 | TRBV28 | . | CASSLRRLGTDTQYF | TGTGCCAGCAGTTTACGTAGGCTTGGCACAGATACGCAGTATTTT
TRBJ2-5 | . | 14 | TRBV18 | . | CASSPDRYQETQYF | TGTGCCAGCTCACCCGACAGGTACCAAGAGACCCAGTACTTC
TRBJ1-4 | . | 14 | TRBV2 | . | CASRAGQSNEKLFF | TGTGCCAGCAGGGCGGGGCAAAGCAATGAAAAACTGTTTTTT
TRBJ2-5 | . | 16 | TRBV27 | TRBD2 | CASSRSAGGYQETQYF | TGTGCCAGCAGTCGAAGTGCGGGAGGGTACCAAGAGACCCAGTACTTC
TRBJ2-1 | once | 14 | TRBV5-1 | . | CASSPLTGGREQFF | TGCGCCAGCAGCCCGCTAACAGGAGGGCGTGAGCAGTTCTTC
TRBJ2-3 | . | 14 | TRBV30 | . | CAWSNGKSTDTQYF | TGTGCCTGGAGCAACGGGAAGAGCACAGATACGCAGTATTTT
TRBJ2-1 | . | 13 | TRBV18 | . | CASSLALYNEQFF | TGTGCCAGCTCCCTTGCCTTATACAATGAGCAGTTCTTC
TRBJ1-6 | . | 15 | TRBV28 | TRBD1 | CASGLTGGPGSPLHF | TGTGCCAGCGGATTAACAGGGGGCCCAGGTTCACCCCTCCACTTT
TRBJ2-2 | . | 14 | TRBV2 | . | CASRTTRNTGELFF | TGTGCCAGCAGGACGACTAGAAACACCGGGGAGCTGTTTTTT
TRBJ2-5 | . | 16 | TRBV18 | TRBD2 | CASSPKAGVVQETQYF | TGTGCCAGCTCCCCGAAAGCGGGAGTTGTCCAAGAGACCCAGTACTTC
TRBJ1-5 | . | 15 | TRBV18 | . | CASSPPARGNQPQHF | TGTGCCAGCTCACCACCGGCTAGAGGCAATCAGCCCCAGCATTTT
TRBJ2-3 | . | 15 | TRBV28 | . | CASSLAGTSTDTQYF | TGTGCCAGCAGTCTCGCCGGGACAAGCACAGATACGCAGTATTTT
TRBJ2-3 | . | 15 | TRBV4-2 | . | CASSPEGPGLDTQYF | TGTGCCAGCAGCCCTGAGGGACCGGGCCTCGATACGCAGTATTTT
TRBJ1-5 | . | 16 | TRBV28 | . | CASTRDPKASNQPQHF | TGTGCCAGCACTCGCGACCCCAAGGCTAGCAATCAGCCCCAGCATTTT
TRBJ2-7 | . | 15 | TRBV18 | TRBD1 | CASSPLTGESYEQDF | TGTGCCAGCTCACCACTTACAGGGGAGTCCTACGAGCAGGACTTC
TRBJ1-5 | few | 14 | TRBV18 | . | CASSLQTLGQPQHF | TGTGCCAGCTCACTCCAGACCCTAGGTCAGCCCCAGCATTTT
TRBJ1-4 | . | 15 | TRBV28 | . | CASRSPSVGHEKLFF | TGTGCCAGCAGGTCCCCATCCGTAGGGCATGAAAAACTGTTTTTT
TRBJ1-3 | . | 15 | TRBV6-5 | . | CASRLTAFSGNTIYF | TGTGCCAGCAGATTGACGGCCTTCTCTGGAAACACCATATATTTT
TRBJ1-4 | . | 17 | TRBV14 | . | CASSPSGWYSPTEKLFF | TGTGCCAGCAGTCCTAGCGGGTGGTACTCACCAACCGAAAAACTGTTTTTT
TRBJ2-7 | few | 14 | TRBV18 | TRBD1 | CASSPSGGMYEQYF | TGTGCCAGCTCACCCTCAGGGGGCATGTACGAGCAGTACTTC
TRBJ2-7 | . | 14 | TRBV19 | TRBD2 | CASSPRGGLHEQYF | TGTGCCAGTAGCCCTCGGGGAGGGTTACACGAGCAGTACTTC
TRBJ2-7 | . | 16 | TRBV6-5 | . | CASSYSTPASGYEQYF | TGTGCCAGCAGTTACTCGACCCCGGCGTCCGGATACGAGCAGTACTTC
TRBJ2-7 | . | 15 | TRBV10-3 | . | CAISEGLGGTYEQYF | TGTGCCATCAGTGAGGGTTTGGGCGGGACCTACGAGCAGTACTTC
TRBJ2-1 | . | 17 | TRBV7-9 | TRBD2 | CASSSPQTSGSRNEQFF | TGTGCCAGCAGCTCCCCTCAGACTAGCGGGAGCCGTAATGAGCAGTTCTTC
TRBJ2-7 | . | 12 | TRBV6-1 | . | CASSESAYEQYF | TGTGCCAGCAGTGAATCGGCATACGAGCAGTACTTC
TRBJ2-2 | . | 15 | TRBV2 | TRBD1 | CASSGQGVRTGELFF | TGTGCCAGCAGTGGACAGGGAGTTCGGACCGGGGAGCTGTTTTTT
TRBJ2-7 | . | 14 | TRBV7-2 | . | CASDPQVSPYEQYF | TGTGCCAGCGACCCACAGGTCTCCCCCTACGAGCAGTACTTC
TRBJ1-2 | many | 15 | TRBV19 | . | CASSPRAGIGYGYTF | TGTGCCAGTAGCCCAAGGGCGGGTATCGGCTATGGCTACACCTTC